This TCR beta chain originates from a study of blood T cell repertoires in COVID-19. Libraries were prepared by immunoSEQ multiplex PCR; TCRdb keeps only in-frame clonotypes and omits some of them. The sample holds about 250,000 clones, 85% to 90% seen once. Germline lookup yields CDR1 SGHTA and CDR2 FQGNSA. CDR3 length: 15 amino acids. Germline trimming cut 7 bases from V and 3 bases from J; bases unmatched to any gene: 7. The study counted Cohort 3 donors as recovered given two negative PCRs, clearance, or symptom resolution. The chain has TRBV7-2 and TRBJ2-5, with TRBD2 matching over 11 bases. The source material was PBMCs or T cells enriched from blood (not recorded which). This receptor was taken from a woman between 18 and 30 years old who had recovered from COVID-19. In DNA form, the CDR3 reads TGTGCCAGCAACCCTAGCGGGGGGCGAGAAGAGACCCAGTACTTC. Protein: CASNPSGGREETQYF.